This TCR beta chain comes out of a study of blood T cell repertoires in COVID-19. Across the study: Collection of acute and convalescent COVID-19 samples took place in the United States, Italy and Spain.

Trimming cost V 2 bases and J 10 bases; bases outside gene matches: 11. This CDR3 is 16 amino acids long. The germline gives CDR1 MNHEY, CDR2 SMNVEV (reference sequence). In the original workflow: Estimation of nucleated cell counts relied on the amplification of reference gene primers. Clones were sequenced by immunoSEQ multiplex PCR, and TCRdb holds only the in-frame ones, with some missing. V, J and clone size were drawn from that table, and D and trimming were deduced from the DNA. The table lists some 20,000 clones, 86% of them singletons, with roughly 12% in the top ten. What was sequenced was peripheral blood. The J gene is TRBJ1-6, the V gene TRBV27; TRBD1 aligns across 7 bases. The origin of this receptor is an elderly woman with active or convalescent COVID-19. The CDR3 DNA follows: TGTGCCAGCAGTTTAGCGGCCCAGGGGGGAAACTCACCCCTCCACTTT. Its protein product is CASSLAAQGGNSPLHF.